Described below is a single T cell receptor (beta chain) sequence and its context. Its antigen remains unidentified. Base-call qualities are not available, and no considerably larger clone is one nucleotide away. This record belongs to a study of blood T cell repertoires in COVID-19 (dated by TCRdb to between 2020 and 2021). About the study as a whole: Samples covering the acute and convalescent phases of COVID-19 were provided by collaborators in the United States, Italy and Spain. Sample metadata almost always included a de-identified subject ID, COVID-19 status, age in years and sex. The material from the prospective study consisted of cDNA or gDNA derived from T cells, B-cell-depleted T cells, or PBMCs. The dataset comprised deeply sampled blood TCRbeta repertoires from subjects exposed to, actively infected with, or recovered from COVID-19. A freely available public database, intended as a resource for researchers studying the immune response to SARS-CoV-2, is where the repertoires were released. The samples were drawn from the first 160 participants of the ongoing ImmuneRACE study and from 1,254 subjects provided by 6 global collaborators. Where available, HLA class I and class II types were taken from metadata supplied by the sample provider and were not determined by assay-based typing. What the work shows at the level of the full study, not this receptor alone: The quantity of clinical and demographic metadata differed by source and by participant and was supplied without curation.

TCRbeta CDR3 regions were amplified from genomic DNA using the immunoSEQ Assay, a bias-controlled multiplex PCR. The published analysis was carried out like this. Nucleated cell counts per sample were estimated from amplification of reference gene primers within the assay. To quantify the absolute abundance of each unique TCRbeta CDR3 rearrangement, sequence reads were collapsed and filtered. For each sample, productive Simpson clonality was calculated as the square root of Simpson's diversity index over productive rearrangements. In its TCRdb copy, this immuneACCESS table keeps in-frame sequences only and misses some clones. Where compared with another copy, unresolved V genes explain less than half of these, and the others have no known cause. V and J calls and clone size are as listed in that table; D and trimming were resolved from the DNA. The table for this sample lists 400,000 or so clones; 85% to 90% of them were counted only once. The ten largest clones capture 0.9% to 1.2% of the sample.

Participants in the prospective study were enrolled through a virtual design, were aged roughly 18 to 100 years, and lived in about two dozen United States geographic areas. To assign participants to cohorts, the prospective study relied on clinical history that participants themselves reported in a screening survey and a study questionnaire. For ImmuneRACE Cohort 3, a participant was defined as recovered based on two consecutive negative NP/OP PCR tests, clearance by a healthcare professional, or resolution of symptoms. Mobile phlebotomists in the prospective study collected whole blood, serum and a nasopharyngeal or oropharyngeal swab from every participant. Prospective study participants could optionally give additional blood draws and questionnaires over a roughly 2-month period. Before DNA extraction, prospective study blood samples were shipped either frozen or at room temperature. Via the germline V gene, CDR1 is KGHSH and CDR2 LQKENI. At the junction V is shortened by 2 bases and J by 4 bases; bases outside the gene matches: 4. The CDR3 covers 15 residues, taking in both the cysteine and the phenylalanine. Only the CDR3 DNA is retained, 45 bases long and in frame from the first base.

The rearrangement joined TRBV18 to TRBJ2-1, with 8 central nucleotides matching TRBD2. This sequence was found in a man aged 25 to 40 who had recovered from COVID-19. Sequences were obtained from PBMCs or T cells enriched from blood (not recorded which). The base sequence is TGTGCCAGCTCACCATCCGGGAGGGAGTACAATGAGCAGTTCTTC. It specifies CASSPSGREYNEQFF.